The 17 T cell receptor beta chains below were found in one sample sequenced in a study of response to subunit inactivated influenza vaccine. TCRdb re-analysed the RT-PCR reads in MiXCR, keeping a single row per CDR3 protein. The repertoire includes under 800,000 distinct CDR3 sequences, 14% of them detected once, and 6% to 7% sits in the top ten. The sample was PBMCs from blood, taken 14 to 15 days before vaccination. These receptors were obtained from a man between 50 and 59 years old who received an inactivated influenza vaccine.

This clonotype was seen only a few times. The CDR3 sequence is CSARDLGFSGPYNEQFF. DNA of the CDR3: TGCAGTGCTAGAGATCTAGGGTTCTCGGGGCCCTACAATGAGCAGTTCTTC. J is TRBJ2-1 and V is TRBV20-1; D might be TRBD1 or TRBD2, each matching 5 bases. This CDR3 has 17 residues. CDR1 is DFQATT and CDR2 is SNEGSKA in the germline V gene (reference sequence). The germline V and J ends were trimmed by 0 bases and 2 bases, with 17 bases remaining between them.

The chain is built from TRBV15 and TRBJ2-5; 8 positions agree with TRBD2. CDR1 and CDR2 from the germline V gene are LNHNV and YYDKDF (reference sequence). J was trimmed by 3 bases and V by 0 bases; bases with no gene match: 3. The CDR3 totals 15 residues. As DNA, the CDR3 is TGTGCCACCAGCAGAGATCCGGGGGGGAAAGAGACCCAGTACTTC. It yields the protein CATSRDPGGKETQYF.

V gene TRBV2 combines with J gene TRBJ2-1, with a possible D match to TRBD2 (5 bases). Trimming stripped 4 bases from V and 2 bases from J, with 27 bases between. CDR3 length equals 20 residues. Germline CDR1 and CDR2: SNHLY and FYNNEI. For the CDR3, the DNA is TGTGCCAGCAGTGTTGTACGGACTCCCGGGCAGAGATGGACCTACAATGAGCAGTTCTTC. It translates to CASSVVRTPGQRWTYNEQFF.

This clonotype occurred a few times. Written as DNA, the CDR3 is TGTGCCAGCAGCTTAGGAGGGAGCAGAAGCACAGATACGCAGTATTTT. It specifies CASSLGGSRSTDTQYF. The chain recombines TRBV7-2 with TRBJ2-3; weak D call: TRBD2 (5 bases). There are 16 residues in the CDR3. Trimming shortened V by 1 base and J by 0 bases, and 11 bases separated the two germline ends. Per germline, CDR1 SGHTA and CDR2 FQGNSA.

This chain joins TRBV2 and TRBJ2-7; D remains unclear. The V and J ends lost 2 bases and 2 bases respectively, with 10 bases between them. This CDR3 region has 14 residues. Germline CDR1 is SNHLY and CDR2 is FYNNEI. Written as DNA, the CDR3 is TGTGCCAGCAGTGAAAATGCAGGAACCTACGAGCAGTACTTC. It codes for CASSENAGTYEQYF. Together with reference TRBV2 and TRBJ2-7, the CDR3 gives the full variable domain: EPEVTQTPSHQVTQMGQEVILRCVPISNHLYFYWYRQILGQKVEFLVSFYNNEISEKSEIFDDQFSVERPDGSNFTLKIRSTKLEDSAMYFCASSENAGTYEQYFGPGTRLTVT.

The CDR3 region is CASSLTQTGELFF. The CDR3 nucleotides are TGTGCCAGCAGTTTAACGCAGACCGGGGAGCTGTTTTTT. The rearrangement uses TRBV27 and TRBJ2-2; no firm D call. Trimming cost V 2 bases and J 5 bases, with 6 bases left between them. This CDR3 has 13 residues. The V gene's germline CDR1 is MNHEY and CDR2 SMNVEV (reference sequence).

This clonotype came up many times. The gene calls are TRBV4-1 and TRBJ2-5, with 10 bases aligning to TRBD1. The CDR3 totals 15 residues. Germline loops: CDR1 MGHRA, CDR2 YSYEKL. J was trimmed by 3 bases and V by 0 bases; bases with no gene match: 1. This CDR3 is CASSQDGQGEETQYF. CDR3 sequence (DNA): TGCGCCAGCAGCCAAGATGGACAGGGGGAAGAGACCCAGTACTTC.

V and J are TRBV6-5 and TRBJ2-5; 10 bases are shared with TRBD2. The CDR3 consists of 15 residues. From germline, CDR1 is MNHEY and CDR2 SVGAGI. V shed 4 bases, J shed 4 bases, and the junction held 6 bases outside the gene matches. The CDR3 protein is CASSFTWTSGETQYF. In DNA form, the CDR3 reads TGTGCCAGCAGTTTCACCTGGACTAGCGGAGAGACCCAGTACTTC.

CDR3: CASSLSAVQPQHF. The CDR3 nucleotides read TGTGCCAGCAGTTTATCCGCGGTCCAGCCCCAGCATTTT. The rearrangement uses TRBV12-3 or TRBV12-4 and TRBJ1-5; D gene ambiguous. Between the trimmed V and J ends, which lost 2 bases and 7 bases, there was a span of 9 bases. The CDR3 has 13 amino acids.

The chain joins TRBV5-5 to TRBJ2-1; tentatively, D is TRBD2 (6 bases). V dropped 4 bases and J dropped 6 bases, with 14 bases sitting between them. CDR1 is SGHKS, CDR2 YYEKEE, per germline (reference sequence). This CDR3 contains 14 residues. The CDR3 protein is CASSAPGLSNEQFF. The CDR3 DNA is TGTGCCAGCAGCGCCCCGGGACTTTCCAATGAGCAGTTCTTC.

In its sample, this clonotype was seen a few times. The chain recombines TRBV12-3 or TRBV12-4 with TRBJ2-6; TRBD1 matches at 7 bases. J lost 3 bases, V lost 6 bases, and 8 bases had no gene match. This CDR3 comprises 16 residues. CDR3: CASRGIRGNGANVLTF. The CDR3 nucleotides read TGTGCCAGCAGGGGAATCAGGGGGAATGGGGCCAACGTCCTGACTTTC.

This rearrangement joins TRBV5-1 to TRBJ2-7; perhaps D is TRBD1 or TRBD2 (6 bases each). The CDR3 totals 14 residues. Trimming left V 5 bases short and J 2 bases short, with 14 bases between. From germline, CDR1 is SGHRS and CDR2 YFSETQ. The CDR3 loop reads CASSASGATYEQYF. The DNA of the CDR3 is TGCGCCAGCAGTGCGTCGGGGGCGACCTACGAGCAGTACTTC.

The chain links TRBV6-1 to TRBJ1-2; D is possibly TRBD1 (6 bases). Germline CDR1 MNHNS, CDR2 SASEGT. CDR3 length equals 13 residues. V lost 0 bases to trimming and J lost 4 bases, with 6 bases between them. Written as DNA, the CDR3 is TGTGCCAGCAGTGAAGCGGACAGCTATGGCTACACCTTC. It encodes CASSEADSYGYTF.

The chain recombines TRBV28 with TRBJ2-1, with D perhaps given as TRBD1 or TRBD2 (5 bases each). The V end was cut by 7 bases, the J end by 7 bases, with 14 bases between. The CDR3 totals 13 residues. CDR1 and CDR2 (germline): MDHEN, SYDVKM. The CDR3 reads CASNQGRPNEQFF. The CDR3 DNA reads TGTGCCAGCAACCAGGGACGGCCGAATGAGCAGTTCTTC.

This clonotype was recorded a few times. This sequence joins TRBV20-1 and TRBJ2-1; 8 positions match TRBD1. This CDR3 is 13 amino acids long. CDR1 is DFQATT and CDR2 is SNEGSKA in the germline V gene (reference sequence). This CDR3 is CRMETGVNNEQFF. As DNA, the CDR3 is TGCAGGATGGAGACAGGGGTCAACAATGAGCAGTTCTTC.

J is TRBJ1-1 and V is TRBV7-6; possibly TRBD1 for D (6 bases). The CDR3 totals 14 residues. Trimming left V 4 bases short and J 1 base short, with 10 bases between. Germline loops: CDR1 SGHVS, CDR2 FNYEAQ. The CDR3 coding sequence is TGTGCCAGCAGCTCCTCGGACAGGAACACTGAAGCTTTCTTT. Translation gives CASSSSDRNTEAFF.

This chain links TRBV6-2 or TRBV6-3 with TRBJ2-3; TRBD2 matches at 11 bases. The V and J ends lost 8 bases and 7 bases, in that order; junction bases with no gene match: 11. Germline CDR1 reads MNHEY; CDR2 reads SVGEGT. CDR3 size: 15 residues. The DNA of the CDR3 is TGTGCCAGCTGCAACCCGGGACTAGCGGCTAATACGCAGTATTTT. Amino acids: CASCNPGLAANTQYF.